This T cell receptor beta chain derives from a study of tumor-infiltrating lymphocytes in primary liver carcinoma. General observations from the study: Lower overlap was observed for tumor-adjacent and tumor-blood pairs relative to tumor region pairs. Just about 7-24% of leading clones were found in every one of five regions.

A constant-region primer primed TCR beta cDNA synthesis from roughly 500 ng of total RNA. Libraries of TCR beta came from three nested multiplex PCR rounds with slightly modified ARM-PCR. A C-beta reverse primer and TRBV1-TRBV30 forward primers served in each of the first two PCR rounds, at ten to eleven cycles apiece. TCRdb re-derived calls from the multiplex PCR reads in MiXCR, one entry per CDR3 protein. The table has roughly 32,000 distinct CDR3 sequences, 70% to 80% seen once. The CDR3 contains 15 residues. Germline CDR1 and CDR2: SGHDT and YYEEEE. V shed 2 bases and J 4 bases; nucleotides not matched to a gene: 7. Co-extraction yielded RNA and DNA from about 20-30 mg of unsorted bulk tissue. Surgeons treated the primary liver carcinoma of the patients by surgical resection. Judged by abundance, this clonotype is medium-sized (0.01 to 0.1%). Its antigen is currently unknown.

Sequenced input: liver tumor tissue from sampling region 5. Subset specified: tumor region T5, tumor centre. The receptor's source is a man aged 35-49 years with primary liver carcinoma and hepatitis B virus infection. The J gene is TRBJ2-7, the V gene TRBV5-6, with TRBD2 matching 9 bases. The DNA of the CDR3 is TGTGCCAGCAGCTTCATGGCTAGCGGGACGTACGAGCAGTACTTC. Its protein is CASSFMASGTYEQYF.